These 22 T cell receptor beta chains were all obtained from the same sample, sequenced in a study of T cell changes during pregnancy in multiple sclerosis. The protocol was immunoSEQ multiplex PCR, while the TCRdb copy is restricted to in-frame clones and leaves out a portion. The sample carries around 60,000 clones, around 90% recorded once. Sequences were derived from peripheral blood, sampled in the first trimester of pregnancy. These receptors originate from a female donor with multiple sclerosis, enrolled in a pregnancy study.

This chain uses TRBV9 with TRBJ2-3, with TRBD1 as a possible D gene (5 bases). Germline CDR1 reads SGDLS; CDR2 reads YYNGEE. The CDR3 contains 16 residues. V lost 3 bases and J lost 5, with 19 bases in between. In DNA, the CDR3 is TGTGCCAGCAGCGACTCAGGGTTTCTTCAGGGAGATACGCAGTATTTT. It specifies CASSDSGFLQGDTQYF.

This clone appeared once. The rearrangement uses TRBV11-2 and TRBJ2-7, with D maybe TRBD1 (5 bases). The CDR3 totals 13 residues. The V end lost 4 bases, the J end lost 2 bases, and 9 bases lay between the germline ends. Germline assignment: CDR1 SGHAT and CDR2 FQNNGV. CDR3 in amino acids: CASSSTEAYEQYF. CDR3 nucleotide sequence: TGTGCCAGCAGCTCGACAGAGGCCTACGAGCAGTACTTC.

The chain recombines TRBV12-5 with TRBJ1-1, with 12 bases fitting TRBD1. Trimming took 0 bases from V and 11 from J; bases not matched to a gene: 4. This CDR3 is 14 amino acids long. CDR1 is LGHNT, CDR2 FRNRAP, per germline. In DNA, the CDR3 is TGTGCTAGTGGTTTGGTACCGGGACAGGGGGCCGCTTTCTTT. Its translation: CASGLVPGQGAAFF.

This sequence joins TRBV11-3 and TRBJ2-1, with TRBD2 matching over 9 bases. From germline, CDR1 is SGHNT and CDR2 YENEEA. The V gene end was trimmed by 0 bases and the J gene end by 3 bases; junction bases not matched to a gene: 0. The CDR3 length is 15 residues. CDR3 loop: CASSLETSGYNEQFF. The CDR3 DNA follows: TGTGCCAGCAGCTTAGAGACTAGCGGCTACAATGAGCAGTTCTTC.

The genes are TRBV5-1 and TRBJ2-1; D remains unclear. The CDR3 runs 12 residues. Germline V gives CDR1 SGHRS, CDR2 YFSETQ. V was trimmed by 3 bases and J by 7 bases, leaving 8 bases between them. For the CDR3, the DNA is TGCGCCAGCAGCTACTACGGGAATGAGCAGTTCTTC. It specifies CASSYYGNEQFF. Looking up the rest from reference TRBV5-1 and TRBJ2-1 gives the full variable domain: KAGVTQTPRYLIKTRGQQVTLSCSPISGHRSVSWYQQTPGQGLQFLFEYFSETQRNKGNFPGRFSGRQFSNSRSEMNVSTLELGDSALYLCASSYYGNEQFFGPGTRLTVL.

V usage is TRBV7-9 and J usage is TRBJ2-1; D is perhaps TRBD1 (5 bases). Germline V gives CDR1 SEHNR, CDR2 FQNEAQ (reference sequence). The CDR3 has 15 residues. V gave up 4 bases and J gave up 8 bases, with 18 bases separating them. Here the CDR3 reads CASSSLIAGFDEQFF. CDR3 DNA sequence: TGTGCCAGCAGCTCCCTCATCGCAGGGTTTGATGAGCAGTTCTTC.

The V and J genes are TRBV7-9 and TRBJ1-4; 8 bases align to TRBD1. The CDR3 is 14 residues long. Germline assignment: CDR1 SEHNR and CDR2 FQNEAQ (reference sequence). J was trimmed by 6 bases and V by 7 bases; bases with no gene match: 7. The CDR3 here is CASNHQGADEKLFF. The CDR3, as DNA: TGTGCCAGCAACCATCAGGGGGCAGATGAAAAACTGTTTTTT.

A single count supports this clone. V and J are TRBV5-6 and TRBJ1-5; no firm D call. CDR1 and CDR2 from the germline V gene are SGHDT and YYEEEE. This CDR3 comprises 15 residues. V was clipped by 0 bases and J by 0 bases, with 7 bases between them. The CDR3 reads CASSLARGSNQPQHF. The CDR3 DNA reads as TGTGCCAGCAGCTTGGCGCGCGGTAGCAATCAGCCCCAGCATTTT. Based on the CDR3 plus reference TRBV5-6 and TRBJ1-5, the full variable domain is DAGVTQSPTHLIKTRGQQVTLRCSPKSGHDTVSWYQQALGQGPQFIFQYYEEEERQRGNFPDRFSGHQFPNYSSELNVNALLLGDSALYLCASSLARGSNQPQHFGDGTRLSIL.

V and J are TRBV6-5 and TRBJ2-7; D perhaps matches TRBD1 (5 bases). The length of the CDR3 is 13 residues. Trimming left V 0 bases short and J 3 bases short, with 6 bases between. The germline V gene has CDR1 MNHEY and CDR2 SVGAGI. DNA for the CDR3: TGTGCCAGCAGTTACTCGGGGCGCTACGAGCAGTACTTC. Its protein product is CASSYSGRYEQYF.

This clone was seen a single time. V gene TRBV5-1 combines with J gene TRBJ2-3; 10 positions match TRBD2. Trimming removed 4 bases from V and 6 bases from J; junction bases left unmatched: 8. Germline lookup yields CDR1 SGHRS and CDR2 YFSETQ. The CDR3 extends over 15 amino acids. CDR3 amino acids: CASSPSGRGSDTQYF. CDR3 coding DNA: TGCGCCAGCAGCCCTAGCGGGAGAGGCTCGGATACGCAGTATTTT.

This clone was observed once. The genes are TRBV19 and TRBJ2-7, with a weak D call TRBD2 (7 bases). The CDR3 consists of 13 residues. Germline lookup yields CDR1 LNHDA and CDR2 SQIVND (reference sequence). V dropped 4 bases and J dropped 6 bases, with 13 bases sitting between them. For the CDR3, the DNA is TGTGCCAGTAGTACAACAGGGAGGGCCGAGCAGTACTTC. Encoded protein: CASSTTGRAEQYF.

J is TRBJ2-5 and V is TRBV10-3; TRBD1 agrees at 9 bases. This CDR3 spans 19 amino acids. Per germline, CDR1 ENHRY and CDR2 SYGVKD. V lost 2 bases to trimming and J lost 0 bases; unmatched junction nucleotides: 13. CDR3 coding DNA: TGTGCCATCAGTGAGGCTCGGACAGGGGAAACGATGTACCAAGAGACCCAGTACTTC. Translation gives CAISEARTGETMYQETQYF.

The rearrangement links TRBV29-1 to TRBJ2-7; 9 bases map to TRBD2. V lost 1 base, J lost 1 base, and 5 bases stayed unmatched. This CDR3 spans 15 amino acids. CDR1 and CDR2 (germline): SQVTM, ANQGSEA. CDR3 loop: CSVEGVAGVSYEQYF. The CDR3 DNA follows: TGCAGCGTTGAAGGGGTAGCGGGAGTGTCCTACGAGCAGTACTTC.

The count of this clone is one. The chain recombines TRBV28 with TRBJ2-2; no reliable D call. Trimming pared 6 bases from V and 6 bases from J, leaving 8 bases between. This CDR3 is built from 12 residues. The germline V gene encodes CDR1 MDHEN and CDR2 SYDVKM. Here the CDR3 reads CASSFNSGELFF. CDR3 in DNA: TGTGCCAGCAGCTTCAACTCCGGGGAGCTGTTTTTT. The full variable domain, with the rest looked up from reference TRBV28 and TRBJ2-2, is DVKVTQSSRYLVKRTGEKVFLECVQDMDHENMFWYRQDPGLGLRLIYFSYDVKMKEKGDIPEGYSVSREKKERFSLILESASTNQTSMYLCASSFNSGELFFGEGSRLTVL.

The chain carries TRBV27 and TRBJ2-3; 11 positions agree with TRBD2. V gave up 5 bases and J gave up 9 bases; unmatched junction bases: 13. The germline gives CDR1 MNHEY, CDR2 SMNVEV (reference sequence). CDR3 length equals 16 residues. This CDR3 reads CASSLSGRAGWLTQYF. CDR3 coding DNA: TGTGCCAGCAGTCTTAGCGGGAGGGCCGGGTGGCTGACGCAGTATTTT.

CDR3 protein: CASSHNPPLAGDTQYF. CDR3 coding DNA: TGTGCCAGCAGTCACAATCCCCCCTTGGCGGGAGATACGCAGTATTTT. The chain recombines TRBV7-2 with TRBJ2-3, with D possibly TRBD2 on 5 matching bases. The V end was cut by 6 bases, the J end by 5 bases, with 21 bases between. Germline V gene data show CDR1 as SGHTA and CDR2 as FQGNSA. CDR3 length equals 16 residues.

This clone was recorded once. V is TRBV6-6 and J is TRBJ2-7; 8 nucleotides line up with TRBD1. With 0 bases clipped from V and 4 bases from J, the junction kept 5 bases outside the gene matches. Germline V gene data show CDR1 as MNHNY and CDR2 as SVGAGI (reference sequence). CDR3 size: 15 residues. DNA for the CDR3: TGTGCCAGCAGTTACTCGGGGACAGGAGATTACGAGCAGTACTTC. Translation gives CASSYSGTGDYEQYF.

V gene TRBV5-1 combines with J gene TRBJ2-1, with 7 bases lining up with TRBD2. Trimming removed 0 bases from V and 14 bases from J; junction bases left unmatched: 11. The CDR3 is 14 residues long. The germline CDR1 and CDR2 sequences are SGHRS and YFSETQ. The CDR3 is CASSLDVAGARKFF. CDR3 nucleotides: TGCGCCAGCAGCTTGGACGTAGCGGGTGCTAGGAAGTTCTTC.

The V gene is TRBV10-3, the J gene TRBJ1-1; TRBD1 agrees at 8 bases. CDR1 is ENHRY, CDR2 SYGVKD, per germline. J gave up 2 bases and V 6 bases, and 14 bases lay outside the gene matches. This CDR3 has 17 amino acids. This CDR3 reads CAIRKVLAGGINTEAFF. The CDR3 coding sequence is TGTGCCATCAGGAAGGTCTTGGCAGGGGGCATCAACACTGAAGCTTTCTTT.

The chain carries TRBV4-1 and TRBJ2-7; 8 bases are a match to TRBD1. V was pared by 5 bases and J by 2 bases, with 5 bases of the junction left unmatched. There are 14 residues in the CDR3. Per germline, CDR1 MGHRA and CDR2 YSYEKL. The CDR3 DNA follows: TGCGCCAGCAGCAGCGGACAGGGCACCTACGAGCAGTACTTC. Translating it yields CASSSGQGTYEQYF.

The rearrangement uses TRBV5-1 and TRBJ2-7; TRBD2 might be the D (6 bases). Trimming removed 0 bases from V and 0 bases from J, with 10 bases in between. The CDR3 is 15 residues long. CDR1 and CDR2 from the germline V gene are SGHRS and YFSETQ. CDR3 sequence (DNA): TGCGCCAGCAGCTTGGATGCGGGATCCTCCTACGAGCAGTACTTC. It translates to CASSLDAGSSYEQYF.

This clone was counted once. The chain is built from TRBV10-1 and TRBJ2-5; possible D gene TRBD2, 6 bases. Germline V CDR1 and CDR2: WNHNN, SYGVQD (reference sequence). The CDR3 is 14 amino acids. Deletions cut 3 bases from V and 2 bases from J, with 10 bases between. The CDR3 loop reads CASSDGGPQETQYF. DNA for the CDR3: TGCGCCAGCAGTGATGGAGGGCCACAAGAGACCCAGTACTTC.